The 31 T cell receptor beta chains in this list originate from one sample, sequenced in a study of T-cell memory formation after mild COVID-19. MiXCR, run by TCRdb on the 5' RACE reads, gives a single entry per CDR3 protein. The table has under 550,000 distinct CDR3 sequences, around a sixth seen once. Sequencing used PBMCs or a T cell subset sorted from them (not recorded which). The source is an adult woman who had mild COVID-19 (a few samples of this study predate the infection). Cell type and time point are not known.

The rearrangement uses TRBV12-3 or TRBV12-4 and TRBJ2-5; D might be TRBD2 (6 bases). The CDR3 spans 15 residues. V was cut by 3 bases and J by 2 bases, with 13 bases left in between. CDR3 loop: CASSFGAGSQETQYF. For the CDR3, the DNA is TGTGCCAGCAGTTTCGGGGCGGGGTCACAAGAGACCCAGTACTTC.

The chain uses TRBV12-3 or TRBV12-4 and TRBJ2-5; D gene uncertain. The CDR3 runs to 14 residues. Trimming cost V 7 bases and J 2 bases, with 14 bases left between them. The CDR3 sequence: CASTWGPAQETQYF. The CDR3 nucleotides are TGTGCCAGCACCTGGGGTCCGGCTCAAGAGACCCAGTACTTC.

This clonotype was observed a few times. The chain combines TRBV7-3 with TRBJ2-5, with a possible D match to TRBD2 (5 bases). Germline CDR1 reads SGHTA; CDR2 reads FQGTGA. Deletions cut 8 bases from V and 4 bases from J, with 17 bases between. CDR3 size: 14 residues. In DNA form, the CDR3 reads TGTGCCAGCGGTATGGTGGGGAGTGGAGAGACCCAGTACTTC. It encodes CASGMVGSGETQYF.

This clonotype was counted a few times. The genes are TRBV19 and TRBJ1-2; D is uncertain. This CDR3 contains 15 residues. The germline CDR1 and CDR2 sequences are LNHDA and SQIVND (reference sequence). Trimming stripped 3 bases from V and 4 bases from J, with 15 bases between. The CDR3, as DNA: TGTGCCAGTAGTATGTCTGGCAGCGAGGCCTATGGCTACACCTTC. Translated: CASSMSGSEAYGYTF.

The chain carries TRBV2 and TRBJ2-2; 7 bases line up with TRBD1. J gave up 5 bases and V 7 bases, and 10 bases lay outside the gene matches. CDR1 SNHLY and CDR2 FYNNEI come from the germline V gene. The CDR3 extends over 15 amino acids. The CDR3 DNA reads as TGTGCCAGCACTGGACACACAGGGGTAACCGGGGAGCTGTTTTTT. Amino acids: CASTGHTGVTGELFF.

This clonotype was observed a few times. The V gene is TRBV4-1, the J gene TRBJ2-7, with no clear D. The germline V gene encodes CDR1 MGHRA and CDR2 YSYEKL. This CDR3 has 16 amino acids. The V end lost 4 bases, the J end lost 5 bases, and 21 bases lay between the germline ends. CDR3 DNA: TGCGCCAGCAGCCCCTTCCAGCCTCCACTTAGTCACGAGCAGTACTTC. It yields the protein CASSPFQPPLSHEQYF.

In this sample, this clonotype turned up many times. The J gene is TRBJ2-7, the V gene TRBV5-6; 7 bases are a match to TRBD2. The CDR3 is 14 amino acids. J was trimmed by 5 bases and V by 1 base; bases with no gene match: 6. The germline gives CDR1 SGHDT, CDR2 YYEEEE. Here the CDR3 DNA reads TGTGCCAGCAGCTTGCTGGCGGGAGTCCACGAGCAGTACTTC. Its protein product is CASSLLAGVHEQYF.

This clonotype was seen a handful of times. This chain joins TRBV7-2 and TRBJ2-5; possible D gene TRBD2, 6 bases. This CDR3 is 15 amino acids long. Trimming stripped 5 bases from V and 4 bases from J, with 17 bases between. Germline CDR1 is SGHTA and CDR2 is FQGNSA. This CDR3 is CASSGAGRRGETQYF. Written as DNA, the CDR3 is TGTGCCAGCAGCGGAGCGGGCCGCCGGGGAGAGACCCAGTACTTC.

This clonotype was observed a few times. One end of the junction varies from germline; a read error may be responsible. As DNA, the CDR3 is TGCAGCGTTAAAGACCCTCTGAGTATAGAGACCCAGTACTTC. Encoded protein: CSVKDPLSIETQYF. V gene TRBV29-1 combines with J gene TRBJ2-5, with D unclear. The CDR3 covers 14 residues. Germline loops: CDR1 SQVTM, CDR2 ANQGSEA.

The chain employs TRBV5-1 and TRBJ1-1, with D hard to call. Germline values: CDR1 SGHRS, CDR2 YFSETQ. The CDR3 sequence is 13 residues long. The ends were cut back, 6 bases at V and 4 bases at J, with 13 bases in the middle. The CDR3 nucleotides are TGCGCCAGCACGCGGGAAGAGGGCACTGAAGCTTTCTTT. It is translated as CASTREEGTEAFF.

This clonotype showed up just a few times. This chain uses TRBV30 with TRBJ2-3, with a possible D match to TRBD1 (5 bases). Germline CDR1 is GTSNPN and CDR2 is SVGIG (reference sequence). The CDR3 has 12 amino acids. The ends were cut back, 2 bases at V and 4 bases at J, with 7 bases in the middle. CDR3 coding DNA: TGTGCCTGGAGTCAGGGCCCAGATACGCAGTATTTT. This sequence encodes CAWSQGPDTQYF.

This clonotype was seen ten or more times. The V gene is TRBV7-9, the J gene TRBJ1-1, with D possibly TRBD1 on 5 matching bases. Looked up from germline, CDR1 is SEHNR and CDR2 is FQNEAQ (reference sequence). The CDR3 runs to 12 residues. The V gene lost 3 bases and the J gene lost 5 bases, with 7 bases spanning the gap. The CDR3 loop is CASSLGVTEAFF. The CDR3 nucleotides read TGTGCCAGCAGCTTGGGGGTGACTGAAGCTTTCTTT.

This rearrangement joins TRBV7-9 to TRBJ2-3; possibly TRBD2 for D (5 bases). The germline CDR1 and CDR2 sequences are SEHNR and FQNEAQ (reference sequence). This CDR3 spans 15 amino acids. Deletions cut 6 bases from V and 4 bases from J, with 17 bases between. The CDR3: CASRGADSRPDTQYF. The CDR3, as DNA: TGTGCCAGCAGGGGCGCGGACTCCAGGCCAGATACGCAGTATTTT.

The table lists this clonotype with a few counts. This rearrangement joins TRBV6-5 to TRBJ1-1; D might be TRBD1 (5 bases). There are 14 residues in the CDR3. Germline lookup yields CDR1 MNHEY and CDR2 SVGAGI. V shed 6 bases and J shed 4 bases, with 15 bases lying between them. The CDR3 here is CASSPGLSGTEAFF. In nucleotides, the CDR3 is TGTGCCAGCAGCCCGGGGCTGTCGGGCACTGAAGCTTTCTTT.

Only a few counts were recorded for this clonotype. The chain uses TRBV7-9 and TRBJ1-1, with D perhaps matching TRBD1 (6 bases). CDR3 length: 12 residues. With 5 bases removed from V and 7 bases from J, the gap between germline ends came to 11 bases. Germline V gives CDR1 SEHNR, CDR2 FQNEAQ (reference sequence). The CDR3 loop is CASSPGQFEAFF. For the CDR3, the DNA is TGTGCCAGCAGCCCAGGACAGTTTGAAGCTTTCTTT.

This clonotype turned up a few times. The V call is TRBV6-5, the J call TRBJ1-2; no definite D call. Trimming shortened V by 4 bases and J by 8 bases, and 8 bases separated the two germline ends. Germline V CDR1 and CDR2: MNHEY, SVGAGI. This CDR3 comprises 11 residues. The CDR3 nucleotides are TGTGCCAGCAGTTCAAGTGGAGGCTACACCTTC. It translates to CASSSSGGYTF.

This clonotype was counted at least ten times. The V call is TRBV7-3, the J call TRBJ1-2; 10 bases align to TRBD1. This CDR3 region has 14 residues. After removal of 0 bases from V and 7 bases from J, the junction contained 2 bases not matched to a gene. Germline CDR1 SGHTA, CDR2 FQGTGA. CDR3 loop: CASSLTTGGGGYTF. The CDR3 DNA sequence: TGTGCCAGCAGCTTAACGACAGGGGGCGGTGGCTACACCTTC.

This chain joins TRBV24-1 and TRBJ1-2; no clear D gene. CDR1 and CDR2 (germline): KGHDR, SFDVKD. This CDR3 is 12 amino acids long. The V end was cut by 11 bases, the J end by 1 base, with 10 bases between. The CDR3 spells CAIQGSNYGYTF. CDR3 coding DNA: TGTGCCATCCAAGGCAGTAACTATGGCTACACCTTC.

This sequence joins TRBV20-1 and TRBJ2-7; TRBD1 agrees at 9 bases. The trim removed 1 base at V and 5 bases at J, leaving 9 bases unmatched. This CDR3 spans 15 amino acids. Germline CDR1 DFQATT, CDR2 SNEGSKA (reference sequence). The CDR3 loop is CSARGTGGFIDEQYF. CDR3 DNA: TGCAGTGCTAGAGGCACAGGGGGCTTTATCGACGAGCAGTACTTC.

This sequence joins TRBV5-1 and TRBJ1-1; 7 bases are shared with TRBD1. V lost 5 bases to trimming and J lost 0 bases; unmatched junction nucleotides: 7. The CDR3 runs 15 residues. Germline-derived CDR1 and CDR2 are SGHRS and YFSETQ. For the CDR3, the DNA is TGCGCCAGCAGTGGACAGGCGACTTTGAACACTGAAGCTTTCTTT. This encodes CASSGQATLNTEAFF.

The rearrangement uses TRBV5-1 and TRBJ2-5; weak D call: TRBD1 (6 bases). Trimming stripped 4 bases from V and 0 bases from J, with 13 bases between. CDR3 length: 15 amino acids. Per the germline V gene, CDR1 is SGHRS and CDR2 is YFSETQ. The CDR3 sequence: CASSPRGDYQETQYF. For the CDR3, the DNA is TGCGCCAGCAGCCCCAGGGGAGACTACCAAGAGACCCAGTACTTC.

This clonotype was detected only a few times. V usage is TRBV12-3 or TRBV12-4 and J usage is TRBJ2-7; 8 nucleotides line up with TRBD2. J gave up 0 bases and V 4 bases, and 8 bases lay outside the gene matches. CDR3 length: 16 residues. The CDR3 reads CASSYSPSGSSYEQYF. The CDR3 DNA follows: TGTGCCAGCAGTTACAGTCCCAGCGGGAGCTCCTACGAGCAGTACTTC.

In its sample, this clonotype was seen many times. The chain carries TRBV29-1 and TRBJ2-4; D call uncertain. CDR1 is SQVTM and CDR2 is ANQGSEA in the germline V gene. Trimming pared 4 bases from V and 6 bases from J, leaving 19 bases between. There are 15 residues in the CDR3. The CDR3 nucleotides read TGCAGCGTTGGGGCCGCCACTATCTTGGGAAACATTCAGTACTTC. It encodes CSVGAATILGNIQYF.

A few counts support this clonotype. The chain uses TRBV5-1 and TRBJ2-1; TRBD1 matches 7 bases. J was trimmed by 8 bases and V by 4 bases; bases with no gene match: 6. Germline V lookup: CDR1 SGHRS, CDR2 YFSETQ. The CDR3 is 13 residues long. CDR3 in DNA: TGCGCCAGCAGCCTGACAGGGTATGATGAGCAGTTCTTC. Translation: CASSLTGYDEQFF.

In the case of this clonotype: The conserved final phenylalanine or tryptophan is absent from the CDR3, which likely points to a read error. The chain recombines TRBV7-2 with TRBJ2-7, with 11 bases fitting TRBD2. The CDR3 sequence is 17 residues long. Germline V gives CDR1 SGHTA, CDR2 FQGNSA. With V trimmed by 1 base and J by 6 bases, 11 bases remained unmatched. The CDR3 DNA is TGTGCCAGCAGCTTAGTCCCCGGCCTAGCGGGAGGCGGCGAGCAGTACTTG. It specifies CASSLVPGLAGGGEQYL.

This clonotype was seen only a few times. The V gene is TRBV6-6, the J gene TRBJ2-7; 12 bases line up with TRBD2. The CDR3 spans 16 residues. Per germline, CDR1 MNHNY and CDR2 SVGAGI (reference sequence). The V and J ends lost 4 bases and 0 bases, in that order; junction bases with no gene match: 4. In DNA form, the CDR3 reads TGTGCCAGCAGTTCTTCTAGCGGGGGGGCCTCCTACGAGCAGTACTTC. This gives the protein CASSSSSGGASYEQYF.

This clonotype has more than one count but fewer than ten. V and J are TRBV4-1 and TRBJ2-5, with D possibly being TRBD2 (5 bases). Trimming took off 0 bases at V and 1 base at J, with 18 bases between the two ends. The CDR3 has 18 amino acids. Germline V gene data show CDR1 as MGHRA and CDR2 as YSYEKL. The CDR3, as DNA: TGCGCCAGCAGCCAAGATAGGATAGGTCGGGGAACCCAAGAGACCCAGTACTTC. Translation: CASSQDRIGRGTQETQYF.

This rearrangement joins TRBV7-9 to TRBJ1-1, with D unclear. The germline V and J ends were trimmed by 0 bases and 11 bases, with 10 bases remaining between them. The CDR3 has 12 residues. CDR1 is SEHNR and CDR2 is FQNEAQ in the germline V gene (reference sequence). The CDR3 coding sequence is TGTGCCAGCAGCTTAGCCGGGGTTGGTGCTTTCTTT. Translating gives CASSLAGVGAFF. The variable domain in full, completed from reference TRBV7-9 and TRBJ1-1, reads DTGVSQNPRHKITKRGQNVTFRCDPISEHNRLYWYRQTLGQGPEFLTYFQNEAQLEKSRLLSDRFSAERPKGSFSTLEIQRTEQGDSAMYLCASSLAGVGAFFGQGTRLTVV.

The chain combines TRBV7-3 with TRBJ2-1; 7 bases map to TRBD2. J gave up 3 bases and V 1 base, and 3 bases lay outside the gene matches. This CDR3 comprises 15 residues. Per the germline V gene, CDR1 is SGHTA and CDR2 is FQGTGA. The CDR3 sequence is CASSLMGGGYNEQFF. CDR3 sequence (DNA): TGTGCCAGCAGCTTAATGGGGGGGGGCTACAATGAGCAGTTCTTC.

This clonotype was observed many times. The J gene is TRBJ2-5, the V gene TRBV10-3, with D unresolved. The CDR3 sequence is 11 residues long. Germline lookup yields CDR1 ENHRY and CDR2 SYGVKD. Between the trimmed V and J ends, which lost 2 bases and 3 bases, there was a span of 1 base. The CDR3 sequence is CAISEEETQYF. CDR3 DNA sequence: TGTGCCATCAGTGAGGAAGAGACCCAGTACTTC.

This clonotype was counted at least ten times. The chain uses TRBV2 and TRBJ2-5; the D is unclear. This CDR3 region has 11 residues. Trimming took 1 base from V and 4 from J, leaving 1 base between them. Per the germline V gene, CDR1 is SNHLY and CDR2 is FYNNEI. CDR3 sequence (DNA): TGTGCCAGCAGTGAAGGAGAGACCCAGTACTTC. Protein product: CASSEGETQYF.